The rows below give T cell receptor beta chains drawn from one sample of a study of glioma-infiltrating T cells after dendritic cell vaccination. Using immunoSEQ multiplex PCR, the repertoire was profiled, and TCRdb retains in-frame clones only, with some absent. This repertoire shows some 60,000 clones, roughly four fifths found once; its top ten account for about 15%. Sequencing was performed on blood, taken after dendritic cell vaccination. These receptor sequences come from a human donor with glioblastoma. The CDR3 runs from the conserved cysteine through the conserved F or W. A D gene is named only where the DNA matches it firmly.

v_call	d_call	j_call	cdr3_aa
TRBV15	TRBD2	TRBJ2-1	CATSRDRPTSGGEMEQFF
TRBV30	-	TRBJ1-4	CAWSPSAHLFF
TRBV5-4	TRBD2	TRBJ2-5	CASSILAGGETQYF
TRBV5-1	TRBD1	TRBJ2-2	CASSLGQGWTGELFF
TRBV15	-	TRBJ1-3	CATSRASSGNTIYF
TRBV9	-	TRBJ2-2	CASSVDRGMNTGELFF
TRBV9	TRBD1	TRBJ1-5	CASSVGDRGLSNQPQHF
TRBV7-9	-	TRBJ1-5	CASSPLGGAGNQPQHF
TRBV19	TRBD1	TRBJ1-5	CASSNNPDRANQPQHF
TRBV29-1	TRBD1	TRBJ2-2	CSVLTRGPGELFF
TRBV7-9	-	TRBJ2-7	CASSLAYVTGSEQYF
TRBV1	-	TRBJ1-4	CTSSSDMLDRDNEKLFF
TRBV27	-	TRBJ2-3	CASSLYAVLGGRSTDTQYF
TRBV25-1	TRBD1	TRBJ1-3	CASRGQSSGNTIYF
TRBV6-1	-	TRBJ2-3	CAAQGWTASTDTQYF
TRBV19	TRBD2	TRBJ2-1	CATGLAAFSEQFF
TRBV6-1	-	TRBJ1-1	CASSEVMAVRAFF
TRBV10-1	-	TRBJ1-4	CARAGLEKLFF
TRBV30	-	TRBJ1-3	CAWSAGEGQRGNTIYF
TRBV5-8	TRBD1	TRBJ1-5	CASSLEDRGFDQPQHF
TRBV5-1	TRBD2	TRBJ2-3	CASSRTSGGDTDTQYF
TRBV19	TRBD2	TRBJ2-1	CASSIVPSGYNEQFF
TRBV11-2	-	TRBJ2-2	CASSFEVDTGELFF
TRBV13	TRBD2	TRBJ2-3	CASSLGPAGAESDTQYF
TRBV5-1	-	TRBJ1-5	CASSLGQADQPQHF
TRBV29-1	-	TRBJ1-1	CSVEAVNTEAFF
TRBV7-2	TRBD1	TRBJ2-1	CASSFRGSEQFF
TRBV7-2	-	TRBJ2-6	CASSPQLTGPSGANVLTF
TRBV7-9	TRBD1	TRBJ2-7	CASSLDGTVRYEQYF
TRBV5-4	TRBD1	TRBJ1-4	CASSLEGGGEKLFF